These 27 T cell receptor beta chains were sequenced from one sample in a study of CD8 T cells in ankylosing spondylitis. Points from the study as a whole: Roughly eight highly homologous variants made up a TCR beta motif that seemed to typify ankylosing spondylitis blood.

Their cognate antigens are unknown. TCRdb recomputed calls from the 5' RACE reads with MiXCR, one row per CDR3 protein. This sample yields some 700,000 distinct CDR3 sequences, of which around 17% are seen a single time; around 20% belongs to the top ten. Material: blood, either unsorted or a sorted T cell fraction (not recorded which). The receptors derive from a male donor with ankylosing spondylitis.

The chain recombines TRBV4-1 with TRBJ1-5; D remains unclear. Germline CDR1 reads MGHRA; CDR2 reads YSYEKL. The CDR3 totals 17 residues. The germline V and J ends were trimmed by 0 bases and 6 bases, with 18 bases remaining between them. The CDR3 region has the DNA TGCGCCAGCAGCCAAGAACAAGGAGCGAAAGGCCCTCAGCCCCAGCATTTT. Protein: CASSQEQGAKGPQPQHF.

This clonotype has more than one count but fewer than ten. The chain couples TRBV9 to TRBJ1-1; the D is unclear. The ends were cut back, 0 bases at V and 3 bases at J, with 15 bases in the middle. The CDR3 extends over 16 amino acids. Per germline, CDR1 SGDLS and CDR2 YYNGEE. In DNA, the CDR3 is TGTGCCAGCAGCGTAGGGTCCCGTGCTGGGGACACTGAAGCTTTCTTT. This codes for CASSVGSRAGDTEAFF.

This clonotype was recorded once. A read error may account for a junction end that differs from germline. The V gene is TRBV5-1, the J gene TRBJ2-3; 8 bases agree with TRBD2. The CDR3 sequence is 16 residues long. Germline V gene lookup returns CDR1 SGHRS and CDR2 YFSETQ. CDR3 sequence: CAGSPQSGGQTDTQYF. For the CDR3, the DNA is TGCGCCGGCAGCCCGCAGAGCGGGGGACAAACAGATACGCAGTATTTT. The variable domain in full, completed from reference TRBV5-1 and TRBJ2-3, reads KAGVTQTPRYLIKTRGQQVTLSCSPISGHRSVSWYQQTPGQGLQFLFEYFSETQRNKGNFPGRFSGRQFSNSRSEMNVSTLELGDSALYLCAGSPQSGGQTDTQYFGPGTRLTVL.

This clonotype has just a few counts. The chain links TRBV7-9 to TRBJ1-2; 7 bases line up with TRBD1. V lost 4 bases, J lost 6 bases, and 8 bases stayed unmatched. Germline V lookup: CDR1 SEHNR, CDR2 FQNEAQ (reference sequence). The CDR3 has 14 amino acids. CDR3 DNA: TGTGCCAGCAGCTGGATTACAGGGGCGGATGGCTACACCTTC. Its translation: CASSWITGADGYTF.

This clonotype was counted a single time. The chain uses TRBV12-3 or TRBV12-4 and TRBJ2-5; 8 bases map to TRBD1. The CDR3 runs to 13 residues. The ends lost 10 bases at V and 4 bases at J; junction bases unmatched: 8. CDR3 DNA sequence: TGTGCCACCAGGCGGACAGGGATAGAGACCCAGTACTTC. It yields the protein CATRRTGIETQYF.

The CDR3 sequence: CASSPPLGQGKETQYF. The CDR3 DNA sequence: TGTGCCAGCAGTCCACCCCTGGGACAGGGGAAAGAGACCCAGTACTTC. This chain joins TRBV12-3 or TRBV12-4 and TRBJ2-5; 10 bases are a match to TRBD1. The V segment lost 5 bases and the J segment 3 bases; nucleotides outside the gene matches: 9. This CDR3 is built from 16 residues.

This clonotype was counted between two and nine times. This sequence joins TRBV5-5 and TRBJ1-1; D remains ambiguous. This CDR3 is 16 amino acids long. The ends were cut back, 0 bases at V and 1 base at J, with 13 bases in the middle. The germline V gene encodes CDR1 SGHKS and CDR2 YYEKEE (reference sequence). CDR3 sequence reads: CASSLGSTTGNTEAFF. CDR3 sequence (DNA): TGTGCCAGCAGCTTGGGTTCAACAACGGGGAACACTGAAGCTTTCTTT.

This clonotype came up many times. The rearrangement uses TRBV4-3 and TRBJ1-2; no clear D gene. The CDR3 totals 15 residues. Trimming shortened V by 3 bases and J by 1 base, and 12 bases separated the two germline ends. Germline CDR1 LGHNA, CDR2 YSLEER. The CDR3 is CASSQWQAHNYGYTF. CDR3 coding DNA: TGCGCCAGCAGCCAGTGGCAGGCTCATAACTATGGCTACACCTTC.

The CDR3 DNA follows: TGTGCCAGCAGCTCAAGGGTGTCCAGCTCCTACGAGCAGTACTTC. Residues: CASSSRVSSSYEQYF. The J gene is TRBJ2-7, the V gene TRBV7-2; D remains ambiguous. Trimming shortened V by 4 bases and J by 0 bases, and 13 bases separated the two germline ends. The germline V gene encodes CDR1 SGHTA and CDR2 FQGNSA. There are 15 residues in the CDR3.

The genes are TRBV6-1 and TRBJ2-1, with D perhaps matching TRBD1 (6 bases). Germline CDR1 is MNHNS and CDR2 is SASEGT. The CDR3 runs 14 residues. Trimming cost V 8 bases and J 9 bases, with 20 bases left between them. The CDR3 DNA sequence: TGTGCCAGCGCCAGACAAAGGACAGCTAGTGAGCAGTTCTTC. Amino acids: CASARQRTASEQFF.

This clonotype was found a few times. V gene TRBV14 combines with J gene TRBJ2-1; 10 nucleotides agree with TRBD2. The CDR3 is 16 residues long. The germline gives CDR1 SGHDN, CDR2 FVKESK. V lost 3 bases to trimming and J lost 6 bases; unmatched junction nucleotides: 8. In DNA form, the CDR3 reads TGTGCCAGCAGCCAGCCCCTAGCGGGAGCCCTCAATGAGCAGTTCTTC. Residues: CASSQPLAGALNEQFF.

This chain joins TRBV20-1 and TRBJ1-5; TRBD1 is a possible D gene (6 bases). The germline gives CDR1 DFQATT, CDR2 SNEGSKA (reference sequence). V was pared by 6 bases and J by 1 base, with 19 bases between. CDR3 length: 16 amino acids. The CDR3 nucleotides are TGCAGTGCAAAGGTAGGACAGCCCTCCAGCAATCAGCCCCAGCATTTT. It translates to CSAKVGQPSSNQPQHF.

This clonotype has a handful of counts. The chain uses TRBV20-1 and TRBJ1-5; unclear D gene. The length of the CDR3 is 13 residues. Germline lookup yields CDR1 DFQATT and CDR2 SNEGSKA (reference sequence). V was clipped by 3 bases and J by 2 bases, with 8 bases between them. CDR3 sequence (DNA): TGCAGTGCTAGGACGGCGGGCAATCAGCCCCAGCATTTT. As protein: CSARTAGNQPQHF.

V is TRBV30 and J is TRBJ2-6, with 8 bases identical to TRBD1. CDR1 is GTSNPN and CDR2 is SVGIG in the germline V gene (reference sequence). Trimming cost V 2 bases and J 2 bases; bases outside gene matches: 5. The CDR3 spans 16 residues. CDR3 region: CAWSTDRGPGANVLTF. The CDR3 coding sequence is TGTGCCTGGAGTACCGACAGGGGCCCTGGGGCCAACGTCCTGACTTTC.

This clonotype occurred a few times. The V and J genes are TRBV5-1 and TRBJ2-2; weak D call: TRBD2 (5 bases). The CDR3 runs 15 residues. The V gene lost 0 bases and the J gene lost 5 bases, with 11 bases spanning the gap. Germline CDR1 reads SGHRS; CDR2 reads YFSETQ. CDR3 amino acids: CASSLAAWETGELFF. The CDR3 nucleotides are TGCGCCAGCAGCTTGGCTGCGTGGGAGACCGGGGAGCTGTTTTTT.

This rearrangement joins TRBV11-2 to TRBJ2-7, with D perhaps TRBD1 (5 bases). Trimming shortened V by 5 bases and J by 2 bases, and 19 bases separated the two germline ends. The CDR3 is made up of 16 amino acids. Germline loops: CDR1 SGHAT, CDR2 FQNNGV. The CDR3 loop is CASSPGGRVRTYEQYF. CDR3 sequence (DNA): TGTGCCAGCAGCCCAGGTGGCAGGGTTCGGACCTACGAGCAGTACTTC.

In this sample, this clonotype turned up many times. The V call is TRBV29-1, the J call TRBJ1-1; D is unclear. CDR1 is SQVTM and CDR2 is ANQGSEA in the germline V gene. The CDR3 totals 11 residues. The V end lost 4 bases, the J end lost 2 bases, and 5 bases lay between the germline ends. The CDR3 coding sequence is TGCAGCGTTGTTTATAACACTGAAGCTTTCTTT. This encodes CSVVYNTEAFF.

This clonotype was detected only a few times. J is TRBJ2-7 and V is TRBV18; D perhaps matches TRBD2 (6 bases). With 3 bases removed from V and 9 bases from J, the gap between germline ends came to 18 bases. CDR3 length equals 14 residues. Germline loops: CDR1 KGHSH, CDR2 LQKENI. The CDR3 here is CASSPGGGTLVQYF. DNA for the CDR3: TGTGCCAGCTCACCCGGGGGAGGTACCTTGGTGCAGTACTTC.

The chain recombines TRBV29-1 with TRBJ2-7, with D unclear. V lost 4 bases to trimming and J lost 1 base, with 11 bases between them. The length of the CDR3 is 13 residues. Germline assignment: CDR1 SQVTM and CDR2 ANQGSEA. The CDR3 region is CSVASTPSYEQYF. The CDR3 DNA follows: TGCAGCGTTGCGTCTACCCCTTCCTACGAGCAGTACTTC.

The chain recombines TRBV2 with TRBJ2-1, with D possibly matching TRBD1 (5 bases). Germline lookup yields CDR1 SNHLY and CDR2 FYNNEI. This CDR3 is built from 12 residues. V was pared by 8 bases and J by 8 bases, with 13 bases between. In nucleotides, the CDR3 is TGTGCCAGCGGTCCCAGCAGGGATGAGCAGTTCTTC. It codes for CASGPSRDEQFF.

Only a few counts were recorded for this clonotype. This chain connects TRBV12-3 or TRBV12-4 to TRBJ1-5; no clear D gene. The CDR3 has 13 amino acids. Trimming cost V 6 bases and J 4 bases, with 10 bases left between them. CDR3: CASRSYQNQPQHF. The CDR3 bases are TGTGCCAGCAGATCATATCAGAATCAGCCCCAGCATTTT.

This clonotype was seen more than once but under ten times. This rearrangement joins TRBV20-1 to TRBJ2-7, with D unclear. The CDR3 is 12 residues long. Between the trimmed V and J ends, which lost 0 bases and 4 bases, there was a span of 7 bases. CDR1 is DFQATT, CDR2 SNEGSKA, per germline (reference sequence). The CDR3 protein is CSARDMWYEQYF. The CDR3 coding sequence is TGCAGTGCTAGAGATATGTGGTACGAGCAGTACTTC.

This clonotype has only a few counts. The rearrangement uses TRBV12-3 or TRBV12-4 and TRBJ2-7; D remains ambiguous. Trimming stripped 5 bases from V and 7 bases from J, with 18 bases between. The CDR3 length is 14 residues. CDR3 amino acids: CASSPGLLGMEQYF. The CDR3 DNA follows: TGTGCCAGCAGTCCCGGGCTCCTGGGGATGGAGCAGTACTTC.

The DNA for the CDR3 is TGCAGTGCTGCCACAGACATCCATGGAAACACCATATATTTT. Amino acids: CSAATDIHGNTIYF. The chain joins TRBV20-1 to TRBJ1-3; D call uncertain. Per germline, CDR1 DFQATT and CDR2 SNEGSKA (reference sequence). This CDR3 spans 14 amino acids. Trimming took off 5 bases at V and 3 bases at J, with 14 bases between the two ends.

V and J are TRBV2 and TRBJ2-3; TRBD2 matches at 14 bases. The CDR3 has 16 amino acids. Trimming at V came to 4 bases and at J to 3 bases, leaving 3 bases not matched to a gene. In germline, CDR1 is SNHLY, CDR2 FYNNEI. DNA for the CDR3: TGTGCCAGCAGTGGAGGGACTAGCGGGGGAACAGATACGCAGTATTTT. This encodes CASSGGTSGGTDTQYF.

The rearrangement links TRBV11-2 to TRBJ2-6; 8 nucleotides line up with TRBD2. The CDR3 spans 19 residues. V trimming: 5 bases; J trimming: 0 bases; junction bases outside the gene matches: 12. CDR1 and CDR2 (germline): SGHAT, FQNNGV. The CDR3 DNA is TGTGCCAGCAGCCCGAAAGGGCTAGCGGGCCCCTCTGGGGCCAACGTCCTGACTTTC. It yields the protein CASSPKGLAGPSGANVLTF. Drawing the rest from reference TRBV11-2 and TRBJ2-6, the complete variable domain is EAGVAQSPRYKIIEKRQSVAFWCNPISGHATLYWYQQILGQGPKLLIQFQNNGVVDDSQLPKDRFSAERLKGVDSTLKIQPAKLEDSAVYLCASSPKGLAGPSGANVLTFGAGSRLTVL.

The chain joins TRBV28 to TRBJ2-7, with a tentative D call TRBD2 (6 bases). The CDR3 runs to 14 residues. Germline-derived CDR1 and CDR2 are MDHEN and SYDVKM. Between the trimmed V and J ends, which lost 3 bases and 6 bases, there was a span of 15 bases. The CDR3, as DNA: TGTGCCAGCAGTTTTCCCGTACCCGGGGGCGAGCAGTACTTC. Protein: CASSFPVPGGEQYF.